These 13 T cell receptor beta chains were all obtained from the same sample, sequenced in a study of cytomegalovirus exposure and HLA in healthy donors. A multiplex PCR was run with 60 Vbeta primers and 13 Jbeta primers. Profiling relied on immunoSEQ multiplex PCR, and the TCRdb table lists in-frame clones only, not all of them. The table records about 160,000 clones, about three quarters of them present only once. The sequenced sample was PBMCs. These receptors were obtained from a female donor in good health and CMV-seronegative.

The table lists this clone with a count of one. V gene TRBV4-3 combines with J gene TRBJ2-3; 13 nucleotides align to TRBD2. Germline V gives CDR1 LGHNA, CDR2 YSLEER. With V trimmed by 1 base and J by 7 bases, 8 bases remained unmatched. CDR3 length: 17 amino acids. The CDR3 reads CASSQVRRGLAGNTQYF. The CDR3 nucleotides are TGCGCCAGCAGCCAAGTGAGGAGGGGACTAGCGGGGAATACGCAGTATTTT.

This clone was detected only a few times. J is TRBJ1-1 and V is TRBV25-1; D is ambiguous. The CDR3 contains 13 residues. The germline V gene has CDR1 MGHDK and CDR2 SYGVNS. V lost 7 bases and J 0 bases, leaving 9 bases between the germline ends. CDR3 region: CASNNPMNTEAFF. CDR3 sequence (DNA): TGTGCCAGCAACAATCCGATGAACACTGAAGCTTTCTTT.

This clone appeared a few times. The chain recombines TRBV6-4 with TRBJ2-7; 9 positions match TRBD1. The ends lost 5 bases at V and 6 bases at J; junction bases unmatched: 8. CDR1 is MRHNA, CDR2 SNTAGT, per germline. The CDR3 spans 14 residues. CDR3: CASSLQGAQGEQYF. The CDR3 DNA reads TGTGCCAGCAGTTTACAGGGGGCGCAAGGCGAGCAGTACTTC.

V usage is TRBV21-1 and J usage is TRBJ1-6; the D call in the table, TRBD1, was not verified against the DNA. TRBV21-1 counts as a pseudogene. The CDR3 is 18 residues long. The CDR3 here is CASSNQDRPSSYNSPLHF. CDR3 nucleotides: TGTGCCAGCAGCAACCAAGACAGGCCAAGCTCCTATAATTCACCCCTCCACTTT.

This chain joins TRBV28 and TRBJ2-1; D remains ambiguous. CDR1 MDHEN and CDR2 SYDVKM come from the germline V gene. Trimming removed 7 bases at V and 5 bases at J, with 12 bases between. This CDR3 is 13 amino acids long. Here the CDR3 reads CASIGGRDNEQFF. The CDR3 DNA sequence: TGTGCCAGCATCGGCGGCAGAGACAATGAGCAGTTCTTC. The entire variable domain, with the rest obtained from reference TRBV28 and TRBJ2-1, is as follows: DVKVTQSSRYLVKRTGEKVFLECVQDMDHENMFWYRQDPGLGLRLIYFSYDVKMKEKGDIPEGYSVSREKKERFSLILESASTNQTSMYLCASIGGRDNEQFFGPGTRLTVL.

This chain joins TRBV30 and TRBJ1-1, with D unclear. The V gene's germline CDR1 is GTSNPN and CDR2 SVGIG (reference sequence). The germline V and J ends were trimmed by 3 bases and 3 bases, with 14 bases remaining between them. The CDR3 spans 14 residues. In DNA form, the CDR3 reads TGTGCCTGGAGGAACAGCCTCTTCTACACTGAAGCTTTCTTT. Amino acid sequence: CAWRNSLFYTEAFF.

The chain links TRBV4-1 to TRBJ2-7, with 9 bases fitting TRBD2. The V segment lost 1 base and the J segment 0 bases; nucleotides outside the gene matches: 4. The CDR3 loop spans 16 amino acids. Per the germline V gene, CDR1 is MGHRA and CDR2 is YSYEKL. The CDR3 DNA reads as TGCGCCAGCAGCCAAGCGCGGGGGGGAAGCTCCTACGAGCAGTACTTC. Its translation is CASSQARGGSSYEQYF.

This rearrangement joins TRBV4-1 to TRBJ2-5, with 9 bases matching TRBD1. The germline gives CDR1 MGHRA, CDR2 YSYEKL. After removal of 4 bases from V and 4 bases from J, the junction contained 10 bases not matched to a gene. The CDR3 is 16 residues long. The CDR3 sequence is CASSPLRTGEGETQYF. CDR3 sequence (DNA): TGCGCCAGCAGCCCTCTGCGGACAGGGGAGGGAGAGACCCAGTACTTC.

This clone was counted between two and nine times. The V and J genes are TRBV5-1 and TRBJ2-3; TRBD2 aligns across 10 bases. This CDR3 contains 16 residues. CDR1 and CDR2 (germline): SGHRS, YFSETQ. The V segment lost 0 bases and the J segment 2 bases; nucleotides outside the gene matches: 3. In DNA form, the CDR3 reads TGCGCCAGCAGCTTGGGACTAGCGGGCTACACAGATACGCAGTATTTT. It translates to CASSLGLAGYTDTQYF.

The genes are TRBV7-2 and TRBJ2-3; 8 bases are a match to TRBD2. The V gene end was trimmed by 2 bases and the J gene end by 2 bases; junction bases not matched to a gene: 3. Germline V gives CDR1 SGHTA, CDR2 FQGNSA. This CDR3 contains 15 residues. The CDR3 DNA reads TGTGCCAGCAGCTTAACTAGCGGAGCCACAGATACGCAGTATTTT. Protein sequence: CASSLTSGATDTQYF.

The chain recombines TRBV4-2 with TRBJ2-4, with a weak D call TRBD1 (6 bases). Trimming left V 4 bases short and J 5 bases short, with 21 bases between. This CDR3 region has 17 residues. Germline-derived CDR1 and CDR2 are LGHNA and YNFKEQ. CDR3 protein: CASSPSEGVVLQNIQYF. CDR3 DNA sequence: TGTGCCAGCAGCCCCTCCGAGGGGGTCGTATTACAAAACATTCAGTACTTC.

V gene TRBV5-1 combines with J gene TRBJ2-5; D may be TRBD2 (6 bases). The CDR3 is 14 amino acids. Germline CDR1 SGHRS, CDR2 YFSETQ. The V gene lost 4 bases and the J gene lost 4 bases, with 14 bases spanning the gap. Here the CDR3 DNA reads TGCGCCAGCAGCCCAGGGACTGCCCCAGAGACCCAGTACTTC. It encodes CASSPGTAPETQYF.

The gene calls are TRBV7-2 and TRBJ2-7; TRBD2 matches 11 bases. V lost 3 bases and J lost 0; bases outside the gene matches: 7. Germline CDR1 and CDR2: SGHTA and FQGNSA. The CDR3 runs 17 residues. In nucleotides, the CDR3 is TGTGCCAGCAGCTTTTCTAGCGGGGGGCGCCCCTCCTACGAGCAGTACTTC. It specifies CASSFSSGGRPSYEQYF. Variable domain in full (rest from reference TRBV7-2 and TRBJ2-7): GAGVSQSPSNKVTEKGKDVELRCDPISGHTALYWYRQSLGQGLEFLIYFQGNSAPDKSGLPSDRFSAERTGGSVSTLTIQRTQQEDSAVYLCASSFSSGGRPSYEQYFGPGTRLTVT.